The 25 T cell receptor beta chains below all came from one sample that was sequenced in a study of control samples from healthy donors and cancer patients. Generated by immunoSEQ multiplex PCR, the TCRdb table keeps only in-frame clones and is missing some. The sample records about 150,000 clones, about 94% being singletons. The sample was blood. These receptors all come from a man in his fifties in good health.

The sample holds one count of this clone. The CDR3 spells CAIRETGSTETQYF. As DNA, the CDR3 is TGTGCCATCAGGGAGACAGGGTCAACCGAGACCCAGTACTTC. The chain joins TRBV10-3 to TRBJ2-5; 7 positions agree with TRBD1. After removal of 6 bases from V and 5 bases from J, the junction contained 9 bases not matched to a gene. The length of the CDR3 is 14 residues. CDR1 is ENHRY, CDR2 SYGVKD, per germline.

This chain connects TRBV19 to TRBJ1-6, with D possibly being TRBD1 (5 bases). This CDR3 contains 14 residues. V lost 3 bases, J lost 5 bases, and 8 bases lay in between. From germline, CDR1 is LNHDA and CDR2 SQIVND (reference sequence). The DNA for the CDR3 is TGTGCCAGTAGTATCGGACATGATAATTCACCCCTCCACTTT. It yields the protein CASSIGHDNSPLHF.

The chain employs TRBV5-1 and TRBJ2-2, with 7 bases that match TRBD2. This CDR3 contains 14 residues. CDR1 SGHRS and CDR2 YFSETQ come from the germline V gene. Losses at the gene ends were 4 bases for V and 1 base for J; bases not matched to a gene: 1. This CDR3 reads CASSGGRNTGELFF. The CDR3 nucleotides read TGCGCCAGCAGCGGCGGGAGGAACACCGGGGAGCTGTTTTTT. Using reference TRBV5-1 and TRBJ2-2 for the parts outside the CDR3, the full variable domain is KAGVTQTPRYLIKTRGQQVTLSCSPISGHRSVSWYQQTPGQGLQFLFEYFSETQRNKGNFPGRFSGRQFSNSRSEMNVSTLELGDSALYLCASSGGRNTGELFFGEGSRLTVL.

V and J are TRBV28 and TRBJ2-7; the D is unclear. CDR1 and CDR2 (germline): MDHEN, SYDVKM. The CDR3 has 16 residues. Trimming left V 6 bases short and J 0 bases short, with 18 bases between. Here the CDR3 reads CASSQNAVGISYEQYF. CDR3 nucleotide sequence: TGTGCCAGCAGCCAGAACGCAGTCGGTATCTCCTACGAGCAGTACTTC.

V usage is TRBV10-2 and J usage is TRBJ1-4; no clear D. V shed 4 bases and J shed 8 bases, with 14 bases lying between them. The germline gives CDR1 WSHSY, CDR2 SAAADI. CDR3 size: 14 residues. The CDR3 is CASSVGDRREKLFF. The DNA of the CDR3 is TGCGCCAGCAGTGTGGGAGACCGTCGGGAAAAACTGTTTTTT.

The CDR3 DNA reads as TGTGCCAGCAGTTTAGGGGACAGGGACAATTCACCCCTCCACTTT. Protein product: CASSLGDRDNSPLHF. The chain links TRBV28 to TRBJ1-6, with 9 bases matching TRBD1. CDR3 length equals 15 residues. Germline V gene sequence: CDR1 MDHEN, CDR2 SYDVKM. J lost 7 bases, V lost 2 bases, and 3 bases had no gene match.

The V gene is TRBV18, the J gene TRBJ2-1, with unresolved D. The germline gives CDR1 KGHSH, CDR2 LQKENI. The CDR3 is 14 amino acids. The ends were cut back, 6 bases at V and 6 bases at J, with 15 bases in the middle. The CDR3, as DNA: TGTGCCAGCTCCCCGTCGCTAGGGATCAATGAGCAGTTCTTC. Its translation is CASSPSLGINEQFF.

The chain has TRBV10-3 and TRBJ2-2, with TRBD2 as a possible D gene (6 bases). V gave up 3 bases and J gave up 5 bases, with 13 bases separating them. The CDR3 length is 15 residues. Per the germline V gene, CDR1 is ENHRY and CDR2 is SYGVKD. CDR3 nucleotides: TGTGCCATCAGTGATTCCGGGACTGGGACCGGGGAGCTGTTTTTT. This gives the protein CAISDSGTGTGELFF.

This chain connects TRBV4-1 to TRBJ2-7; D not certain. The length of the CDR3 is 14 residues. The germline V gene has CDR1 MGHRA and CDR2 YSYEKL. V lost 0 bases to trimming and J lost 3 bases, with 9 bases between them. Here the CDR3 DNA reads TGCGCCAGCAGCCAAGATGTCTACCTCTACGAGCAGTACTTC. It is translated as CASSQDVYLYEQYF.

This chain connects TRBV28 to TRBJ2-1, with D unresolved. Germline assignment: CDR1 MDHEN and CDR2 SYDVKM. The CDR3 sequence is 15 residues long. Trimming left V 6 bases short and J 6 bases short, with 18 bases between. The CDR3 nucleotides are TGTGCCAGCAGACCTCCGCGCTACCCTATCAATGAGCAGTTCTTC. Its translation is CASRPPRYPINEQFF.

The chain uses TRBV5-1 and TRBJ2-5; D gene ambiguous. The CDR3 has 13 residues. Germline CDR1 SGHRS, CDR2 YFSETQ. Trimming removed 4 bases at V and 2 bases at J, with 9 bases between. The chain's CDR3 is CASSLGIQETQYF. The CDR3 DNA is TGCGCCAGCAGCCTGGGGATTCAAGAGACCCAGTACTTC.

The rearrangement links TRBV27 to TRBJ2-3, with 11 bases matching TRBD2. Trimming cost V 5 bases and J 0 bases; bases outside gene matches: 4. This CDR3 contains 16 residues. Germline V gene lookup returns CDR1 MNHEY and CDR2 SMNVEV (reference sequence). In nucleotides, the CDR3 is TGTGCCAGCAGTCCCCGGACTAGCGGGAGCACAGATACGCAGTATTTT. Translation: CASSPRTSGSTDTQYF.

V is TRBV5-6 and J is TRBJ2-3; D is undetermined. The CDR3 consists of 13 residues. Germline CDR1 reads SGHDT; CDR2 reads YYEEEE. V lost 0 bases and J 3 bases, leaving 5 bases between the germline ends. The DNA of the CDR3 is TGTGCCAGCAGCTTGGTCGGAACAGATACGCAGTATTTT. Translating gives CASSLVGTDTQYF. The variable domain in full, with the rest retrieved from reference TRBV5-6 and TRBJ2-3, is DAGVTQSPTHLIKTRGQQVTLRCSPKSGHDTVSWYQQALGQGPQFIFQYYEEEERQRGNFPDRFSGHQFPNYSSELNVNALLLGDSALYLCASSLVGTDTQYFGPGTRLTVL.

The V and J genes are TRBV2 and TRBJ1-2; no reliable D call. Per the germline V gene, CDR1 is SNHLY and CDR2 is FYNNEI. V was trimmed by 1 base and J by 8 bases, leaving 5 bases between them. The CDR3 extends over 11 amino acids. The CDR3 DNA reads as TGTGCCAGCAGTGAAGGGGTAGGCTACACCTTC. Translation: CASSEGVGYTF.

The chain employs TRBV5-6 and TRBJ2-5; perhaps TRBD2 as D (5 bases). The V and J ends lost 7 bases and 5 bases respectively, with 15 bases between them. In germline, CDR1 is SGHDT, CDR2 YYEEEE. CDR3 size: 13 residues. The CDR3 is CASEIHRGETQYF. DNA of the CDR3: TGTGCCAGCGAAATCCATCGAGGGGAGACCCAGTACTTC.

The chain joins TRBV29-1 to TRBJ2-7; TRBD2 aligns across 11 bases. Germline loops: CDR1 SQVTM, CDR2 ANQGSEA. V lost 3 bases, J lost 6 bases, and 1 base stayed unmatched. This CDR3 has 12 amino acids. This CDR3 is CSVEGLAAEQYF. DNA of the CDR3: TGCAGCGTTGAGGGACTAGCGGCCGAGCAGTACTTC.

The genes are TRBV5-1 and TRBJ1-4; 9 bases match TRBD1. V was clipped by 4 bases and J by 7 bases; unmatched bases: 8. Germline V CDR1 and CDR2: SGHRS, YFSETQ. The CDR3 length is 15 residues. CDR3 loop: CASSPTGGEGEKLFF. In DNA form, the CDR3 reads TGCGCCAGCAGCCCAACAGGGGGCGAAGGTGAAAAACTGTTTTTT.

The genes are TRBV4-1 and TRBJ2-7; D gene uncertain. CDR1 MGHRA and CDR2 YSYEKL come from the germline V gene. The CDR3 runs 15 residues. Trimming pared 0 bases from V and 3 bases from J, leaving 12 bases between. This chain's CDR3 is CASSQDPGFVYEQYF. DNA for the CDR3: TGCGCCAGCAGCCAAGATCCCGGGTTCGTCTACGAGCAGTACTTC.

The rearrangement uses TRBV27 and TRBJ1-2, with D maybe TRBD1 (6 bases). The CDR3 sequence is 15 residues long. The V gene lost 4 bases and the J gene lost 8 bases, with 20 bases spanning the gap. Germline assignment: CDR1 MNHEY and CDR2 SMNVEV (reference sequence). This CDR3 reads CASSSTSQGSRGYTF. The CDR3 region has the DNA TGTGCCAGCAGTTCGACATCACAGGGCTCAAGGGGCTACACCTTC.

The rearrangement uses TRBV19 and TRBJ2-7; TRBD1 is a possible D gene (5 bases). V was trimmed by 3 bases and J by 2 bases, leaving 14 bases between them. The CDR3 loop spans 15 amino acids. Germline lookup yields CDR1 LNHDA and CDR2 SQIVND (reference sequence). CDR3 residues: CASSIGAGPPYEQYF. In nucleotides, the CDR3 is TGTGCCAGTAGTATTGGGGCAGGGCCCCCCTACGAGCAGTACTTC.

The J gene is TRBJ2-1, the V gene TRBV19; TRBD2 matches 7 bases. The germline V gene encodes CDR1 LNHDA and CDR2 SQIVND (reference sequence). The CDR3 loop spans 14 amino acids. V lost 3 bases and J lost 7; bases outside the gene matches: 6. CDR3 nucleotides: TGTGCCAGTAGTATTTTTGCGGGAGCGAATGAGCAGTTCTTC. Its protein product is CASSIFAGANEQFF.

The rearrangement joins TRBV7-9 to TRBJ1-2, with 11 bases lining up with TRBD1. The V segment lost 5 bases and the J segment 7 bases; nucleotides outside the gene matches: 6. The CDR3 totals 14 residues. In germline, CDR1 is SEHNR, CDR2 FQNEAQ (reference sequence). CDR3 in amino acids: CASSPPGQGGGYTF. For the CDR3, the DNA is TGTGCCAGCAGCCCTCCGGGACAGGGGGGTGGCTACACCTTC. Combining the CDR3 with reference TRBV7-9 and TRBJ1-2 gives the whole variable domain DTGVSQNPRHKITKRGQNVTFRCDPISEHNRLYWYRQTLGQGPEFLTYFQNEAQLEKSRLLSDRFSAERPKGSFSTLEIQRTEQGDSAMYLCASSPPGQGGGYTFGSGTRLTVV.

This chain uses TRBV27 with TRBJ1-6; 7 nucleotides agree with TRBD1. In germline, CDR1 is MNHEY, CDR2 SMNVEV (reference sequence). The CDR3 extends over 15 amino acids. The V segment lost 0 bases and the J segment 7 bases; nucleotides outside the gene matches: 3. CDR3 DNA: TGTGCCAGCAGTTTATCCACAGGGGCCAATTCACCCCTCCACTTT. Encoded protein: CASSLSTGANSPLHF.

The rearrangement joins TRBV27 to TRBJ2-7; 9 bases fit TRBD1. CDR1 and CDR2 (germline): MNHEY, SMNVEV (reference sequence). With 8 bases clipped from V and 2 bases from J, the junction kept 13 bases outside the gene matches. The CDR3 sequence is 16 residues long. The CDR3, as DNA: TGTGCCAGCCGCCTAACCTCCGGGACAGGGACCTACGAGCAGTACTTC. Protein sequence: CASRLTSGTGTYEQYF.

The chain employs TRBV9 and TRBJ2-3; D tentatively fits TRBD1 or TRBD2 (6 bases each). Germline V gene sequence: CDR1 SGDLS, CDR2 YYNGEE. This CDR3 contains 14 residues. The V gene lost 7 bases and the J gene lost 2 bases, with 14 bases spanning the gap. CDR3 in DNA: TGTGCCAGCCGGGCGGGACACCCCACAGATACGCAGTATTTT. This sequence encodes CASRAGHPTDTQYF.